The 2 T cell receptor beta chains below come from one sample, sequenced in a study of blood T cell repertoires in COVID-19. Measured with immunoSEQ multiplex PCR; TCRdb has only the in-frame clones, and not every one. The table includes 50,000 to 55,000 clones, 70% to 85% detected once. The sequenced material came from peripheral blood. The receptors originated from a man older than 75 with COVID-19, enrolled during active disease.

The chain carries TRBV5-1 and TRBJ2-6, with 8 bases fitting TRBD2. CDR3 length: 18 residues. Looked up from germline, CDR1 is SGHRS and CDR2 is YFSETQ. The V segment lost 6 bases and the J segment 0 bases; nucleotides outside the gene matches: 11. CDR3: CASILNGGETSGANVLTF. The CDR3 DNA is TGCGCCAGCATCTTAAACGGGGGGGAAACCTCTGGGGCCAACGTCCTGACTTTC.

The chain has TRBV3-1 (or the pseudogene TRBV3-2) and TRBJ1-2; 7 bases are shared with TRBD1. The V gene end was trimmed by 3 bases and the J gene end by 0 bases; junction bases not matched to a gene: 13. This CDR3 contains 18 residues. Germline loops: CDR1 LGHDT, CDR2 YNNKEL (reference sequence). CDR3 nucleotides: TGTGCCAGCAGCCAGACTTTCCGGGACAGAGAGTCTAACTATGGCTACACCTTC. Protein: CASSQTFRDRESNYGYTF.